Given below is one T cell receptor beta chain in context. No antigen is known for it. This specimen belongs to a study of T cells expressing NK-cell markers. Across the study: Underlying the TCR beta repertoires were sorted CD3+CD56+NKG2C+, CD3+CD56+NKG2C- and CD3+CD56-NKG2C+ T cells. Sequencing covered eight donors, seven HCMV-seropositive and one seronegative. Study outcomes and limitations: Among several donors, these clonotypes also ranked first in the CD3+CD56-NKG2C+ fraction.

This CDR3 region has 14 residues. Germline-derived CDR1 and CDR2 are SGHRS and YFSETQ. TCR beta libraries carry UMIs added by 5'RACE template switching. For each CDR3 protein, TCRdb gives one entry from its re-call of the 5' RACE reads, without DNA. There are roughly 350,000 distinct CDR3 sequences in the sample, with roughly 5.4% held by the top ten. The J gene is TRBJ1-4, the V gene TRBV5-1. The sequencing input was blood T cells: a sorted CD56 or NKG2C T cell subset, CD4+ or CD8+ T cells, or bulk PBMC T cells (not recorded which). The sequence came from a man aged 18 to 69 in good health. CDR3 sequence: CASSNGEVSEKLFF.